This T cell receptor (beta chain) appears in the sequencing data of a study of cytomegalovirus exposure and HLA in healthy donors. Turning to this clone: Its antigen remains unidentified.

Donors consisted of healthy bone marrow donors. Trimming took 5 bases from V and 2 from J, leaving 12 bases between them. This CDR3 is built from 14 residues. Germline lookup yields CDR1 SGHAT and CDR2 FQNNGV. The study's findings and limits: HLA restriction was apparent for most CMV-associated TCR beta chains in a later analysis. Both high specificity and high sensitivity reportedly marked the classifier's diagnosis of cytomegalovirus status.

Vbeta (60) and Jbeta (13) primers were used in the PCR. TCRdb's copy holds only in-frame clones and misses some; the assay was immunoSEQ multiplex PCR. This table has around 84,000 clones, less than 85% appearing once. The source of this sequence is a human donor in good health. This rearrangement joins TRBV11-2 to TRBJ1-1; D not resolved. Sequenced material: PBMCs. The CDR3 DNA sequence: TGTGCCAGCAGCCTCCTGGAGGGAAACACTGAAGCTTTCTTT. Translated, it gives CASSLLEGNTEAFF.